The 9 T cell receptor beta chains given below trace back to one sample, sequenced in a study of blood T cell repertoires in COVID-19. Assay used: immunoSEQ multiplex PCR; TCRdb lists only in-frame clones, some missing. The sample lists about 440,000 clones; 88% were seen once. Sequenced material: peripheral blood. Receptors originate from a woman between 50 and 59 years old with COVID-19, enrolled during active disease.

The chain recombines TRBV15 with TRBJ1-1; the match to TRBD1 covers 11 bases. The CDR3 is made up of 16 amino acids. Trimming took 5 bases from V and 10 from J; bases not matched to a gene: 15. CDR1 is LNHNV, CDR2 YYDKDF, per germline (reference sequence). The CDR3 DNA sequence: TGTGCCACCAGCTCCCGTCCGGGACAGGGGGGATCGGGAGCTTTCTTT. This encodes CATSSRPGQGGSGAFF.

V gene TRBV7-9 combines with J gene TRBJ1-3, with 7 bases identical to TRBD1. This CDR3 is 14 amino acids long. Looked up from germline, CDR1 is SEHNR and CDR2 is FQNEAQ (reference sequence). The J segment lost 4 bases and the V segment lost 4 bases, leaving 4 bases of the junction unmatched. Here the CDR3 reads CASSSPGQGNTIYF. The CDR3 nucleotides are TGTGCCAGCAGCTCGCCGGGACAGGGAAACACCATATATTTT.

The CDR3 region has the DNA TGCAGCGTTGTAGGCGGGGGGGCAGAAGAGACCCAGTACTTC. It codes for CSVVGGGAEETQYF. The genes are TRBV29-1 and TRBJ2-5; the match to TRBD2 covers 9 bases. The CDR3 length is 14 residues. The V segment lost 4 bases and the J segment 3 bases; nucleotides outside the gene matches: 6. Germline values: CDR1 SQVTM, CDR2 ANQGSEA.

This clone was detected only a few times. The rearrangement links TRBV5-1 to TRBJ1-4; 11 positions match TRBD1. The CDR3 has 16 amino acids. The germline CDR1 and CDR2 sequences are SGHRS and YFSETQ. The V and J ends lost 5 bases and 7 bases, in that order; junction bases with no gene match: 10. CDR3 coding DNA: TGCGCCAGCAGTCTGGGACAGGGGGGGAGCAGTGAAAAACTGTTTTTT. Its protein product is CASSLGQGGSSEKLFF. The complete variable domain, with remaining parts taken from reference TRBV5-1 and TRBJ1-4, reads KAGVTQTPRYLIKTRGQQVTLSCSPISGHRSVSWYQQTPGQGLQFLFEYFSETQRNKGNFPGRFSGRQFSNSRSEMNVSTLELGDSALYLCASSLGQGGSSEKLFFGSGTQLSVL.

As to this clone: The sample contains more than one DNA sequence encoding this CDR3. V and J are TRBV27 and TRBJ1-2; D ambiguous. The CDR3 covers 14 residues. V was clipped by 3 bases and J by 0 bases, with 8 bases between them. Germline V gene sequence: CDR1 MNHEY, CDR2 SMNVEV (reference sequence). CDR3 amino acids: CASSFAGSNYGYTF. In DNA form, the CDR3 reads TGTGCCAGCAGTTTTGCAGGCTCTAACTATGGCTACACCTTC.

As for this clone: This sample includes further DNA sequences coding for the same CDR3. The genes are TRBV12-3 or TRBV12-4 and TRBJ2-3; no firm D call. The germline V and J ends were trimmed by 6 bases and 0 bases, with 4 bases remaining between them. The CDR3 extends over 12 amino acids. CDR3 coding DNA: TGTGCCAGCAGAACTAGCACAGATACGCAGTATTTT. It specifies CASRTSTDTQYF.

V gene TRBV7-3 combines with J gene TRBJ2-3; a weak D match, TRBD1 (5 bases). The CDR3 contains 13 residues. V dropped 4 bases and J dropped 4 bases, with 9 bases sitting between them. CDR1 and CDR2 (germline): SGHTA, FQGTGA. The CDR3 DNA reads TGTGCCAGCAGCTATACAGGCGCAGATACGCAGTATTTT. Amino acids: CASSYTGADTQYF.

The rearrangement joins TRBV30 to TRBJ2-1, with 8 bases identical to TRBD1. Per germline, CDR1 GTSNPN and CDR2 SVGIG (reference sequence). This CDR3 is built from 13 residues. Trimming at V came to 2 bases and at J to 7 bases, leaving 4 bases not matched to a gene. The CDR3 bases are TGTGCCTGGAGTCACTGGACAGGGAATGAGCAGTTCTTC. Translation gives CAWSHWTGNEQFF.

The V gene is TRBV21-1, the J gene TRBJ1-4; the table's D call of TRBD1 was not tested on the DNA. TRBV21-1 is flagged as a pseudogene. This CDR3 is built from 15 residues. CDR3 nucleotides: TGTGCCCGGCCCCACAGGGGGAACTACCCTGAAAAACTGTTTTTT. This gives the protein CARPHRGNYPEKLFF.